The T cell receptor (beta chain) described here comes from a study of blood T cell repertoires in COVID-19. The CDR3 is made up of 15 amino acids. With 5 bases clipped from V and 2 bases from J, the junction kept 4 bases outside the gene matches. Germline-derived CDR1 and CDR2 are SGHAT and FQNNGV. Clones were sequenced by immunoSEQ multiplex PCR, and TCRdb holds only the in-frame ones, with some missing. The sample contains 200,000 to 250,000 clones, approximately 78% of which appear only once. Seattle patients were enrolled while actively infected and followed longitudinally. The chain carries TRBV11-2 and TRBJ1-4, with 8 positions matching TRBD1. The sequenced material came from peripheral blood. The origin of this receptor is an elderly woman with COVID-19, enrolled during active disease. In DNA form, the CDR3 reads TGTGCCAGCAGCAAGGACAGGGCCACTAATGAAAAACTGTTTTTT. Translating gives CASSKDRATNEKLFF. The variable domain in full, completed from reference TRBV11-2 and TRBJ1-4, reads EAGVAQSPRYKIIEKRQSVAFWCNPISGHATLYWYQQILGQGPKLLIQFQNNGVVDDSQLPKDRFSAERLKGVDSTLKIQPAKLEDSAVYLCASSKDRATNEKLFFGSGTQLSVL.